This T cell receptor beta chain was identified during a study of cytotoxic CD8 clonotypes in ibrutinib-treated CLL. The CDR3 totals 13 residues. With 7 bases removed from V and 2 bases from J, the gap between germline ends came to 10 bases. Germline CDR1 and CDR2: MNHNS and SASEGT. Method: immunoSEQ multiplex PCR; TCRdb's copy keeps in-frame clones and lacks some. The sample records 30,000 to 50,000 clones, about 70% being singletons. The sequencing used PBMCs, collected at disease progression, from a patient treated with ibrutinib. The chain couples TRBV6-1 to TRBJ2-3, with D perhaps TRBD2 (5 bases). This TCR was sampled from a human donor with chronic lymphocytic leukemia. CDR3: CASNRDNTDTQYF. CDR3 DNA: TGTGCCAGCAACCGGGATAACACAGATACGCAGTATTTT.